This TCR beta chain was recovered during a study of blood T cells in healthy people across ages. Whole-study results and caveats: Diversity of TCR beta correlated strongly with naive T cell percentage.

Donors ranged from 6 to 90 years old and were healthy Caucasians in Russia. Donors gave around 9.8 milliliters of peripheral blood apiece. Whenever a sample was processed, at least 7 million PBMCs were isolated. Sample-barcoded 5' priming and a J-beta primer mix drove a second PCR of roughly 6 to 12 cycles. TCRdb re-derived calls from the 5' RACE reads in MiXCR, one entry per CDR3 protein. The sample has more than 800,000 distinct CDR3 sequences, under 45% seen once. V lost 7 bases and J lost 0, with 13 bases in between. CDR1 is DFQATT, CDR2 SNEGSKA, per germline (reference sequence). CDR3 length: 15 amino acids. This clonotype is a singleton in its sample. The antigen remains unidentified.

This chain connects TRBV20-1 to TRBJ1-6; unclear D gene. This sequence was found in a woman aged 55 to 70 in good health. Sequences were obtained from blood. The CDR3 region is CSVQMRSSYNSPLHF. CDR3 coding DNA: TGCAGTGTCCAAATGCGGAGCTCCTATAATTCACCCCTCCACTTT.